One TCR beta chain is described in this entry. In the original analysis: Quantification of nucleated cells was approximated via reference gene primer amplification. Here immunoSEQ multiplex PCR was the method, and the copy in TCRdb shows in-frame clones only, minus some. The V and J calls and the clone size are those of that table, but D and trimming were determined from the DNA. The sample holds about 230,000 clones, 83% seen once. In germline, CDR1 is SGHRS, CDR2 YFSETQ. Trimming cost V 2 bases and J 1 base; bases outside gene matches: 4. The CDR3 has 16 residues. The data derive from a study of blood T cell repertoires in COVID-19. Overall study: From the United States, Italy and Spain came samples of acute and convalescent COVID-19. Sample material is recorded as cDNA or gDNA derived from T cells, B-cell-depleted T cells, or PBMCs.

Sequencing input: peripheral blood. This TCR derives from a woman between 45 and 65 years old with acute or convalescent COVID-19. The chain couples TRBV5-1 to TRBJ2-7; TRBD2 matches 12 bases. CDR3 amino acids: CASSLGTSGLSYEQYF. The CDR3 DNA reads as TGCGCCAGCAGCTTAGGGACTAGCGGGCTATCCTACGAGCAGTACTTC.